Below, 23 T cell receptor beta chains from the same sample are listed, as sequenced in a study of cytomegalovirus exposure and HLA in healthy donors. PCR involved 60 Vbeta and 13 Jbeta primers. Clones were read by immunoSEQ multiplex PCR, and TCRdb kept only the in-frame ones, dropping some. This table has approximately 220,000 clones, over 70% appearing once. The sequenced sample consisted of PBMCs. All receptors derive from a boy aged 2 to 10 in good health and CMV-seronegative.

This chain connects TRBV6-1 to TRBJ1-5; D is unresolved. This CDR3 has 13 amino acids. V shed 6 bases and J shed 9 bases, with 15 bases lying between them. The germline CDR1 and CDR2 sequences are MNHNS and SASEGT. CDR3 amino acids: CASRSTPSGPQHF. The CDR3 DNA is TGTGCCAGCAGGTCAACCCCCTCGGGGCCCCAGCATTTT.

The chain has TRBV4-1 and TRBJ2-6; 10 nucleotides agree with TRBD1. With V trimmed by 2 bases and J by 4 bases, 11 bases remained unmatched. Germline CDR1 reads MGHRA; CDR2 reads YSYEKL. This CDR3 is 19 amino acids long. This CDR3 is CASSQRGTGVLSGANVLTF. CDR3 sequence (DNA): TGCGCCAGCAGCCAACGCGGGACAGGGGTTCTTTCAGGGGCCAACGTCCTGACTTTC.

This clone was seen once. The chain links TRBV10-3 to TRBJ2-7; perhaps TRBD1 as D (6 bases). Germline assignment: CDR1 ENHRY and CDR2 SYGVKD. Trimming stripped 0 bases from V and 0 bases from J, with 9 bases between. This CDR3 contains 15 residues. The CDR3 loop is CAISESGQSSYEQYF. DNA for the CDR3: TGTGCCATCAGTGAGTCAGGACAGAGCTCCTACGAGCAGTACTTC.

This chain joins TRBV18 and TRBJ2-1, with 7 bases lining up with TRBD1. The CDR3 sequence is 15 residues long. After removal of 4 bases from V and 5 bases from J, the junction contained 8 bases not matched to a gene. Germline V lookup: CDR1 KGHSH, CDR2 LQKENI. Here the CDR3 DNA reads TGTGCCAGCTCACACACAGGGGCCTCTAACAATGAGCAGTTCTTC. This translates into CASSHTGASNNEQFF.

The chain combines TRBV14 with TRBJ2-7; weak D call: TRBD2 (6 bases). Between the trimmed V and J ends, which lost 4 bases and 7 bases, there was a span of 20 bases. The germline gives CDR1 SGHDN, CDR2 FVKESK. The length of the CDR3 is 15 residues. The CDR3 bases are TGTGCCAGCAGCCGAGGGACTGGGGAGAGGTGGGAGCAGTACTTC. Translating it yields CASSRGTGERWEQYF. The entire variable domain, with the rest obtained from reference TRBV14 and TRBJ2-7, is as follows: EAGVTQFPSHSVIEKGQTVTLRCDPISGHDNLYWYRRVMGKEIKFLLHFVKESKQDESGMPNNRFLAERTGGTYSTLKVQPAELEDSGVYFCASSRGTGERWEQYFGPGTRLTVT.

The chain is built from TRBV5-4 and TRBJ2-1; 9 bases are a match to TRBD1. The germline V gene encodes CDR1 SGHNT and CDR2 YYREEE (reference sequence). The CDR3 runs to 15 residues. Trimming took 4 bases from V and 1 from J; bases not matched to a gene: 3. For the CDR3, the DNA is TGTGCCAGCAGCCCGGGGACAGGGTCCTACAATGAGCAGTTCTTC. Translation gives CASSPGTGSYNEQFF. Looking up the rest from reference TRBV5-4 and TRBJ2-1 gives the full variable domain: ETGVTQSPTHLIKTRGQQVTLRCSSQSGHNTVSWYQQALGQGPQFIFQYYREEENGRGNFPPRFSGLQFPNYSSELNVNALELDDSALYLCASSPGTGSYNEQFFGPGTRLTVL.

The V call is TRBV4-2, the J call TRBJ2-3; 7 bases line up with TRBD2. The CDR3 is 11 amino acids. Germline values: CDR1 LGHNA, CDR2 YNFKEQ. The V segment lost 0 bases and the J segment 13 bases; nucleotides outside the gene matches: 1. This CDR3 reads CASSQDGGEYF. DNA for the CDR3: TGTGCCAGCAGCCAAGATGGGGGGGAGTATTTT.

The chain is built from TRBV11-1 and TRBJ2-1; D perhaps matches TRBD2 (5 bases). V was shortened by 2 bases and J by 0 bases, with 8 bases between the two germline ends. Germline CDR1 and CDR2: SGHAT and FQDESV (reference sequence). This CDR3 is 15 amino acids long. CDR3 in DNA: TGTGCCAGCAGCTTACAGCGGTTCTCCTACAATGAGCAGTTCTTC. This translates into CASSLQRFSYNEQFF.

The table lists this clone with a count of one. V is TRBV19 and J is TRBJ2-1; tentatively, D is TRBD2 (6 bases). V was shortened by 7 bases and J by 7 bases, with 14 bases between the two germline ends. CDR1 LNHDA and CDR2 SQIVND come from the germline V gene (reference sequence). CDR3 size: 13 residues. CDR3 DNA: TGTGCCAGTAACGACGGCGGGATAAATGAGCAGTTCTTC. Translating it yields CASNDGGINEQFF.

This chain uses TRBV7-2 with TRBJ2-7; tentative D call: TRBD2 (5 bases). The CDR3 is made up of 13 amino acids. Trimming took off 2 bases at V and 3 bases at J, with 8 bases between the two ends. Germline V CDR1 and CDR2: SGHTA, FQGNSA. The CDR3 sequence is CASSLSGSYEQYF. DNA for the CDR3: TGTGCCAGCAGCTTAAGCGGCAGCTACGAGCAGTACTTC.

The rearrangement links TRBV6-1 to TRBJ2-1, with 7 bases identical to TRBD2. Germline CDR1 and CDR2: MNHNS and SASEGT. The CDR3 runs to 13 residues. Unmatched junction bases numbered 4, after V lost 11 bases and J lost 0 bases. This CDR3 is CAGGDFSYNEQFF. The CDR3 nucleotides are TGTGCCGGGGGGGACTTCTCCTACAATGAGCAGTTCTTC.

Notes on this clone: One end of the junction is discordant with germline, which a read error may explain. CDR3 in DNA: TGTGCCAGCAGCTTAGCCGGGACACCCGGAGAGCTGTTTTTT. It is translated as CASSLAGTPGELFF. The chain joins TRBV7-6 to TRBJ2-2; the D gene is possibly TRBD1 (6 bases). Germline V CDR1 and CDR2: SGHVS, FNYEAQ. There are 14 residues in the CDR3.

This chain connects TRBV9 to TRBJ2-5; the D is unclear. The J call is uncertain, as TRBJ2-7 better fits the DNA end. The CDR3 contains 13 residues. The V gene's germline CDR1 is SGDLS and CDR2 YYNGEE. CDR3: CASSVGPGAEQYF. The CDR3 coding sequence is TGTGCCAGCAGCGTAGGTCCAGGCGCCGAGCAGTACTTC.

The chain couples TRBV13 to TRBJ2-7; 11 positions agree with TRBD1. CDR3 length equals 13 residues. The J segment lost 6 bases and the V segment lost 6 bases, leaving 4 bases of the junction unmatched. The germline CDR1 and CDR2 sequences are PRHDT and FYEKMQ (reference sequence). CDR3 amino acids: CASSTGTGGEQYF. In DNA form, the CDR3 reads TGTGCCAGCAGTACCGGGACAGGGGGCGAGCAGTACTTC.

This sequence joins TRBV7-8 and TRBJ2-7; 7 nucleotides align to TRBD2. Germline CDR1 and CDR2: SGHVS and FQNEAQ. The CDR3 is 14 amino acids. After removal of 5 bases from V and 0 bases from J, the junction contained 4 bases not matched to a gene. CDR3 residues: CASSPTSASYEQYF. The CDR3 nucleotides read TGTGCCAGCAGCCCTACTAGCGCCTCCTACGAGCAGTACTTC.

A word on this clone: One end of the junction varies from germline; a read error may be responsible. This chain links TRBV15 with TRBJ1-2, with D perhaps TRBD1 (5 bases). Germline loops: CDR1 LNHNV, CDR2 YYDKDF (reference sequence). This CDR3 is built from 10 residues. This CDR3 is CATSGASLVF. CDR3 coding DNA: TGTGCCACCAGCGGGGCTTCCCTAGTCTTC.

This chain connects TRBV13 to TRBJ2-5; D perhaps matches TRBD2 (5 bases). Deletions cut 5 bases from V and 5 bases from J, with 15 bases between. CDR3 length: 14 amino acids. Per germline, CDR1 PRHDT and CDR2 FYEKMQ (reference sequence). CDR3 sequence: CASSTSDFRETQYF. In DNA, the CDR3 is TGTGCCAGCAGCACCTCGGACTTCCGGGAGACCCAGTACTTC.

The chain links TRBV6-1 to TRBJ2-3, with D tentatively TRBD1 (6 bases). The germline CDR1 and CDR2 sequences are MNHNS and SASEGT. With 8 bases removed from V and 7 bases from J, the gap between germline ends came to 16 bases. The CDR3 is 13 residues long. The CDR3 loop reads CASWRVRGNTQYF. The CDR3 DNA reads TGTGCCAGCTGGCGGGTCAGGGGAAATACGCAGTATTTT.

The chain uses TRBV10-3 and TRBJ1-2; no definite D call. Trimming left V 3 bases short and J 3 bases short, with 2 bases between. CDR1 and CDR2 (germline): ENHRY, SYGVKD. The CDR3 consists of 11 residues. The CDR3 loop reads CAISDDYGYTF. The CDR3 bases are TGTGCCATCAGTGACGACTATGGCTACACCTTC.

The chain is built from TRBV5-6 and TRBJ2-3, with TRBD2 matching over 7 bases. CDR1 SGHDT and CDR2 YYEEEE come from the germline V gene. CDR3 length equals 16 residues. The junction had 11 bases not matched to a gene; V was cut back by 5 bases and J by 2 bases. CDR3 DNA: TGTGCCAGCAGAAGTGGACTAGTCTCATTCACAGATACGCAGTATTTT. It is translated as CASRSGLVSFTDTQYF.

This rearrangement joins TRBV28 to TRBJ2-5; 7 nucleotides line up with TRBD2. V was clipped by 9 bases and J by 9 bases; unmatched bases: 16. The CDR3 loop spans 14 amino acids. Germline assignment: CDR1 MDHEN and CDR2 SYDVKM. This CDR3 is CASSLVGGFRAQYF. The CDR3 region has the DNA TGTGCCAGTAGTCTAGTGGGAGGGTTTAGGGCCCAGTACTTC.

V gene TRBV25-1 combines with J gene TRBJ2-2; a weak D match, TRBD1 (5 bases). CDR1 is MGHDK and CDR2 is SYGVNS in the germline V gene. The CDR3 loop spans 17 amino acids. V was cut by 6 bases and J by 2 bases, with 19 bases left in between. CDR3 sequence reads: CASRTVGPRANTGELFF. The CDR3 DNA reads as TGTGCCAGCAGAACCGTAGGGCCCAGGGCCAACACCGGGGAGCTGTTTTTT.

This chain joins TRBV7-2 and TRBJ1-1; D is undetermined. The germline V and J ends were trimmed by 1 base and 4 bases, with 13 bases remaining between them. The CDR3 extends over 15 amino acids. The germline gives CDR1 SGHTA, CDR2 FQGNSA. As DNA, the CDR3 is TGTGCCAGCAGCTTAGATCCGGAGCTGGGCACTGAAGCTTTCTTT. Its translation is CASSLDPELGTEAFF.